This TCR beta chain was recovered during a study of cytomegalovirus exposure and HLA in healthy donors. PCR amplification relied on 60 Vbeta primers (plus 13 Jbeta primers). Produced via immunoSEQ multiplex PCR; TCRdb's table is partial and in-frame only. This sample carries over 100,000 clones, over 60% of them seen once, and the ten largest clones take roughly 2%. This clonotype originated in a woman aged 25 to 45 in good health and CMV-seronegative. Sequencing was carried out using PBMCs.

CDR3 loop: CASSLAPGLGNTEAFF. The CDR3 bases are TGTGCCAGCAGCTTGGCCCCAGGACTCGGTAACACTGAAGCTTTCTTT. The V and J genes are TRBV5-4 and TRBJ1-1; D gene unclear. Germline V gene lookup returns CDR1 SGHNT and CDR2 YYREEE (reference sequence). This CDR3 comprises 16 residues. V dropped 0 bases and J dropped 2 bases, with 14 bases sitting between them.